These 6 T cell receptor beta chains originate from one sample sequenced in a study of blood T cells in healthy people across ages. A second roughly 6 to 12 cycle PCR used barcoded and J-beta primers. TCRdb fed the 5' RACE reads into MiXCR, producing one record per CDR3 protein. The repertoire consists of about 1.8 million distinct CDR3 sequences, with approximately 50% occurring once and the leading ten covering approximately 2%. Sequencing was done on a sample of blood. The receptors were gathered from a middle-aged woman in good health.

This clonotype was seen only a few times. The rearrangement joins TRBV4-2 to TRBJ2-3, with D unclear. The CDR3 consists of 13 residues. The V end was cut by 1 base, the J end by 5 bases, with 7 bases between. CDR1 LGHNA and CDR2 YNFKEQ come from the germline V gene. The DNA for the CDR3 is TGTGCCAGCAGCCAAGCGGACGGAGATACGCAGTATTTT. Protein sequence: CASSQADGDTQYF.

This clonotype was counted ten times or more. The chain links TRBV20-1 to TRBJ2-7; maybe TRBD1 (6 bases). Germline-derived CDR1 and CDR2 are DFQATT and SNEGSKA (reference sequence). V shed 4 bases and J shed 2 bases, with 12 bases lying between them. The CDR3 runs 13 residues. The CDR3 loop reads CSAKRQGTYEQYF. CDR3 coding DNA: TGCAGTGCTAAACGGCAGGGGACCTACGAGCAGTACTTC.

Only a few counts were recorded for this clonotype. The chain joins TRBV6-5 to TRBJ2-5; TRBD2 agrees at 11 bases. The CDR3 extends over 17 amino acids. The V segment lost 0 bases and the J segment 1 base; nucleotides outside the gene matches: 4. Germline CDR1 MNHEY, CDR2 SVGAGI. The CDR3 DNA sequence: TGTGCCAGCAGTTACTCACCCGGGACTAGCGGCCAAGAGACCCAGTACTTC. Translating gives CASSYSPGTSGQETQYF.

The rearrangement uses TRBV29-1 and TRBJ2-5; 7 bases map to TRBD1. CDR3 length equals 12 residues. J was trimmed by 13 bases and V by 6 bases; bases with no gene match: 14. From germline, CDR1 is SQVTM and CDR2 ANQGSEA. The CDR3 spells CSVGDRDQGRYF. The CDR3 nucleotides read TGCAGCGTCGGTGACAGGGATCAAGGGCGGTACTTC. Full variable domain (remainder filled in from reference TRBV29-1 and TRBJ2-5): SAVISQKPSRDICQRGTSLTIQCQVDSQVTMMFWYRQQPGQSLTLIATANQGSEATYESGFVIDKFPISRPNLTFSTLTVSNMSPEDSSIYLCSVGDRDQGRYFGPGTRLLVL.

This clonotype was observed once. The V gene is TRBV4-1, the J gene TRBJ1-2; D remains ambiguous. V dropped 3 bases and J dropped 4 bases, with 18 bases sitting between them. The CDR3 extends over 16 amino acids. Germline-derived CDR1 and CDR2 are MGHRA and YSYEKL. CDR3: CASSHPKAGQSYGYTF. The DNA of the CDR3 is TGCGCCAGCAGCCACCCCAAGGCAGGTCAAAGCTATGGCTACACCTTC.

This rearrangement joins TRBV9 to TRBJ2-5; TRBD1 matches 11 bases. V dropped 2 bases and J dropped 0; count of bases not matched to a gene: 3. There are 16 residues in the CDR3. The germline V gene has CDR1 SGDLS and CDR2 YYNGEE. CDR3 sequence: CASSVGTGGYQETQYF. For the CDR3, the DNA is TGTGCCAGCAGCGTCGGGACAGGGGGGTACCAAGAGACCCAGTACTTC.